This T cell receptor beta chain was captured by sequencing in a study of OX40 agonist ivuxolimab in advanced cancers. The wider study: Prior therapy, whether anti-PD-1, anti-PD-L1 or anti-CTLA-4, was allowed, and under 50% had some.

This table comes from immunoSEQ multiplex PCR, and its TCRdb copy is limited to in-frame clones, with some not included. The data show more than 45,000 clones, approximately 90% seen once. With regard to this clone: Its antigen remains unidentified.

Germline lookup yields CDR1 GTSNPN and CDR2 SVGIG (reference sequence). The CDR3 length is 18 residues. V shed 1 base and J shed 0 bases, with 18 bases lying between them. Autoimmune disease history or systemic immunosuppression meant exclusion. Notes on the study in general: CD4+ and CD8+ T cells in blood underwent clonal expansion by week 6 at 0.1 to 3.0 mg/kg.

This sequence was found in an adult with an advanced solid tumor such as melanoma, head and neck, liver or kidney cancer. This specimen consisted of CD4+ or CD8+ T cells sorted from blood, obtained in a trial of the OX40 agonist ivuxolimab. The J gene is TRBJ1-4, the V gene TRBV30; tentative D call: TRBD1 (5 bases). CDR3 in amino acids: CAWSGDSQRAPTNEKLFF. The CDR3 DNA is TGTGCCTGGAGTGGGGACTCGCAAAGGGCTCCAACTAATGAAAAACTGTTTTTT.